This T cell receptor beta chain stems from a study of cytomegalovirus exposure and HLA in healthy donors. Study-level points and caveats: Per published reports, the classifier diagnosed cytomegalovirus status with high specificity and sensitivity.

The PCR was carried out with 60 Vbeta primers and 13 Jbeta primers. Sequencing was performed with immunoSEQ multiplex PCR; in TCRdb, only in-frame clones are kept and a portion is missing. Found here are some 60,000 clones, 70% to 75% of them singletons; the top ten hold 5% to 7%. The germline V gene encodes CDR1 SGDLS and CDR2 YYNGEE. This CDR3 region has 14 residues. V lost 3 bases, J lost 4 bases, and 2 bases stayed unmatched. Remarks on this clone: What it binds is not known.

Sample: PBMCs. The chain employs TRBV9 and TRBJ2-5; 11 nucleotides match TRBD1. This TCR derives from a young woman in good health and CMV-seronegative. The CDR3 coding sequence is TGTGCCAGCAGCGGCGGGACAGGGGGAGAGACCCAGTACTTC. Translated, it gives CASSGGTGGETQYF.